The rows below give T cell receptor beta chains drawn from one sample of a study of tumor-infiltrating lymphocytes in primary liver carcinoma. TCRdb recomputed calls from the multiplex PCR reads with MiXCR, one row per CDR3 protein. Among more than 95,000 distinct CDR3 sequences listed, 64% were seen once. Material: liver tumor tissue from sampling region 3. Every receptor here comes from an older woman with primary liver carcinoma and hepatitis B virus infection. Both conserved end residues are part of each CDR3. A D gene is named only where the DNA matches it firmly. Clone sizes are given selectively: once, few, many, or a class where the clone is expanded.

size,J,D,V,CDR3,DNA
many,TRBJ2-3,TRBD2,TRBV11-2,CASSLDHAGGPLTDTQYF,TGTGCCAGCAGCTTAGATCATGCGGGAGGGCCCCTCACAGATACGCAGTATTTT
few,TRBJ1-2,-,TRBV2,CASSEWRGYTF,TGTGCCAGCAGTGAATGGAGGGGCTACACCTTC
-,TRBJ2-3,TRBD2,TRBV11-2,CASSSRLTGTSHPDTQYF,TGTGCCAGTAGCTCCCGCCTTACCGGGACTAGTCATCCAGATACGCAATATTTT
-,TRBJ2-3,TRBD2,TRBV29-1,CSVMRGNPDTQYF,TGCAGCGTGATGCGGGGGAACCCAGATACTCAGTATTTT
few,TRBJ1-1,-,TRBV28,CASATGLRTEAFF,TGTGCCAGCGCCACAGGGTTGAGAACTGAAGCTTTCTTT
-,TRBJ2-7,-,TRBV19,CATASGTRTYGQYF,TGTGCCACGGCGTCCGGGACAAGGACCTACGGGCAGTACTTC
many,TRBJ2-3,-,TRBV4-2,CASSQVRGTDTQYF,TGTGCCAGCAGCCAAGTTAGAGGTACAGATACGCAGTATTTT
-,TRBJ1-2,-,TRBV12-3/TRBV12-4,CARGNRDYGYTF,TGTGCCAGAGGTAATCGGGACTATGGCTACACCTTC
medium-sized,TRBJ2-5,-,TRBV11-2,CASGKVRETGETQYF,TGTGCCAGCGGGAAAGTCAGGGAGACGGGAGAGACCCAGTACTTC
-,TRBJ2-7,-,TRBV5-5,CACSLTGSNYYEQYF,TGTGCCTGCAGCTTGACAGGATCGAACTACTACGAGCAGTACTTC
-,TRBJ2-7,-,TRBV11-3,CASSFVPTGTYEQYF,TGTGCCAGCAGCTTCGTGCCTACAGGGACCTATGAGCAGTACTTC
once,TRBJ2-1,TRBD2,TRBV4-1,CASSQDSASGLLDEQFF,TGCGCCAGCAGCCAAGATAGCGCTAGCGGCCTCCTCGATGAGCAGTTTTTC
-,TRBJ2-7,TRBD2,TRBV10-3,CVIRETSAYEQYF,TGTGTCATCAGAGAGACTAGCGCTTACGAGCAGTACTTC
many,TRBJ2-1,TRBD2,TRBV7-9,CASSKLRALRGSGYYNEQFF,TGTGCCAGCAGCAAACTGCGGGCCCTGCGCGGGAGTGGGTATTACAATGAGCAGTTCTTC
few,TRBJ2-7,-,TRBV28,CASSFSGLNSRRSYEQYF,TGTGCCAGCAGTTTCTCCGGGCTCAACTCGAGGAGGTCCTACGAGCAGTACTTC
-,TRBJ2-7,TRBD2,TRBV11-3,CASSLVFRLAENSYEQYF,TGTGCAAGCAGCTTGGTATTCAGACTAGCGGAAAACTCCTACGAGCAGTACTTT
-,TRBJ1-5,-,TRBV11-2,CASSPWGREDQPQHF,TGTGCCAGTAGCCCCTGGGGGCGCGAGGATCAGCCCCAGCATTTT
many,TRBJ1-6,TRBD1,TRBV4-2,CASSIVRGPVHNSPLHF,TGTGCCAGCAGCATAGTCAGGGGGCCTGTCCATAATTCACCCCTCCACTTT
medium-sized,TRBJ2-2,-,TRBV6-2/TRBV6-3,CAGLTPAGELFF,TGTGCCGGATTGACGCCGGCCGGGGAGCTGTTTTTT
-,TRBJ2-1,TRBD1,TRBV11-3,CVSSLGQGEWDVDEQFF,TGTGTCAGCAGCTTAGGTCAGGGGGAGTGGGATGTCGATGAGCAGTTCTTC
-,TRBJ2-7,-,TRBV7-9,CASSSMTWGSYEQYF,TGTGCCAGCAGCTCTATGACATGGGGTTCCTACGAGCAGTACTTC
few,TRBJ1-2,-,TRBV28,CASSFGREEDGYTF,TGTGCCAGCAGTTTCGGACGAGAGGAGGATGGCTACACCTTC
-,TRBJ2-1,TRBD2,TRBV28,CASLQTSGRGSSYHEQFF,TGTGCCAGTCTTCAGACTAGCGGGAGGGGGAGCTCCTACCATGAACAGTTCTTC
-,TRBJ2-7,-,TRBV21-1,CASSKGGLAFLSYEQYF,TGTGCCAGCAGCAAAGGGGGACTAGCGTTCCTCTCCTACGAGCAGTACTTC
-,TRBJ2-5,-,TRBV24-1,CAASDFPGVEETQYF,TGTGCCGCCAGTGACTTCCCCGGGGTGGAAGAGACCCAGTACTTC
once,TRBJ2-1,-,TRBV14,CASSRRVTGEQFF,TGTGCCAGCAGCCGAAGGGTGACGGGTGAGCAGTTCTTC
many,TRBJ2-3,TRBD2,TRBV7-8,CASSPIGRASDTQYF,TGTGCCAGCAGCCCCATCGGGAGGGCCTCGGATACGCAGTATTTT
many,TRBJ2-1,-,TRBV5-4,CASSLTGSSYNEQFF,TGTGCCAGCAGCTTAACAGGGAGCTCCTACAATGAGCAGTTCTTC
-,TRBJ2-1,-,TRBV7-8,CASSFSQVVSSYNEQFF,TGTGCCAGCAGCTTTTCACAGGTGGTCTCCTCCTACAATGAGCAGTTCTTC
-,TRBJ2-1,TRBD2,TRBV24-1,CATSDLSGTSSYNEQFF,TGTGCCACCAGTGATCTTAGCGGGACTAGCTCCTACAATGAGCAGTTCTTC
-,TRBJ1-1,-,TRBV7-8,CASSFSDKAGAEAFF,TGTGCCAGCAGCTTTTCGGACAAGGCCGGCGCTGAGGCTTTCTTT
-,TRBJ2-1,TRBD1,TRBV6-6,CASRQEQGLDNEQFF,TGTGCCAGCAGGCAGGAACAGGGGTTAGACAATGAGCAGTTCTTC
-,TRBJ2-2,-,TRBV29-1,CRTYTGELFF,TGCAGGACCTACACCGGGGAACTGTTTTTT
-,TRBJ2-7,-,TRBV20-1,CSATPGEGRGGYEQYF,TGCAGTGCTACCCCGGGGGAGGGCAGGGGGGGTTACGAGCAATACTTC
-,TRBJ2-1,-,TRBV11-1,CASSFLGAPLSYNEQFF,TGTGCCAGCAGCTTCTTAGGTGCACCCCTATCCTACAATGAGCAGTTCTTC
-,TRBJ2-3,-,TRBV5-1,CASSRLGEEPTDTQYF,TGCGCCAGCAGCCGTTTAGGTGAAGAGCCCACAGATACGCAGTATTTT
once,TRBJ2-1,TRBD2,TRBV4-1,CASSQDSASGLLTEQFF,TGCGCCAGCAGCCAGGATAGCGCTAGCGGCCTCCTCACTGAGCAGTTCTTC
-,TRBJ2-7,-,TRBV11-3,CPSSPGGEAYEQYF,TGTCCCAGCAGCCCGGGTGGGGAAGCCTACGAGCAGTACTTC
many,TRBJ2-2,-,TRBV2,CASSDEQGNAGELFF,TGTGCCAGCAGTGACGAGCAGGGGAATGCCGGGGAGCTGTTTTTT
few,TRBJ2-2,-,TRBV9,CASSVGTDTGELFF,TGTGCCAGCAGCGTCGGGACTGACACCGGGGAGCTGTTTTTT
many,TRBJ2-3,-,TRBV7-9,CASSPPGDTQYF,TGTGCCAGCAGCCCTCCTGGGGATACGCAGTATTTT
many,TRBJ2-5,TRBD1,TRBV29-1,CSVEDPMTGSLGTQYF,TGCAGCGTTGAAGATCCTATGACAGGGTCCCTCGGGACCCAGTACTTC
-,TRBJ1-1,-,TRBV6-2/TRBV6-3,CASNATANTEAFF,TGTGCCAGCAATGCGACAGCGAACACTGAAGCCTTCTTT
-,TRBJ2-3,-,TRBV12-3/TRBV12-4,CASKMGTDTQYF,TGTGCCAGCAAAATGGGCACAGATACGCAGTATTTT
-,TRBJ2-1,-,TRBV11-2,CASSPLLVGSYNEQSF,TGTGCCAGCAGCCCTCTCCTAGTGGGATCCTACAATGAGCAGTCCTTC
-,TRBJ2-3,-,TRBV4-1,CANSQDLGDWYTQYF,TGCGCCAACAGCCAAGATTTGGGGGACTGGTATACGCAGTATTTT
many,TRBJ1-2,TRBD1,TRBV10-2,CASGDRANYGYTF,TGCGCCAGCGGGGACAGAGCTAACTATGGCTACACCTTC
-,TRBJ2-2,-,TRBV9,CASSVDSGELFF,TGTGCCAGCAGCGTAGACTCCGGGGAGCTGTTTTTT
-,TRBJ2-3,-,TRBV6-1,CAIMGNTDTHYF,TGTGCCATCATGGGAAACACAGATACGCACTATTTT
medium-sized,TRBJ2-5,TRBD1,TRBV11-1,CASSSNNRDRDF,TGTGCCAGCAGCTCTAATAACCGGGACAGGGACTTC
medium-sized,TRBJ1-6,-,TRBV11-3,CASSPGTHYSPLHF,TGTGCCAGCAGCCCCGGGACACACTATTCACCCCTCCACTTT
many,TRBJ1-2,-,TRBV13,CASGLGLGQFYGYTF,TGTGCCAGCGGGTTGGGATTAGGACAGTTCTATGGCTACACCTTC
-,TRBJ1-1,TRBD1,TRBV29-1,CSVQGAVTEAFF,TGCAGCGTTCAGGGGGCGGTGACTGAAGCTTTCTTT
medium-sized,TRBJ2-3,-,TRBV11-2,CASSPLSRPNTQYF,TGTGCCAGCAGCCCTTTGTCCCGGCCCAATACGCAGTATTTT
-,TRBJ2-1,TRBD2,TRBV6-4,CASAILAGAGYNEQFF,TGTGCCAGCGCCATTTTAGCGGGAGCGGGGTACAATGAGCAGTTCTTC
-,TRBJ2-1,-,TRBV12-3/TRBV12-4,CASSWGRTLFF,TGTGCCAGCAGTTGGGGGAGGACGCTGTTCTTC
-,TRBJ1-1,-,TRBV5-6,CASSFLGRPDTDAFF,TGTGCCAGCAGCTTTTTAGGACGGCCGGACACTGATGCTTTCTTT